This is a list of T cell receptor beta chains from one sample in a study of T cell responses to AZD1222 COVID-19 vaccine. The protocol was immunoSEQ multiplex PCR, while the TCRdb copy is restricted to in-frame clones and leaves out a portion. The table has about 120,000 clones, about nine tenths seen once. Material: peripheral blood, obtained 28 days after the second AZD1222 dose. The receptors were gathered from an adult who received the AZD1222 COVID-19 vaccine. CDR3s include the opening cysteine and the closing phenylalanine or tryptophan. The order of the fields is D gene, V gene, clone size, J gene, CDR3 length, CDR3 DNA, CDR3 protein. D genes are given only for firm matches. Not every row has a clone size; where given, it reads once, few, many or a size class.

>-|TRBV6-5|-|TRBJ1-2|13
TGTGCCAGCAGTTCGGACAAGAACTATGGCTACACCTTC
CASSSDKNYGYTF
>TRBD1|TRBV6-1|-|TRBJ1-5|16
TGTGCCAGCAGTGAAGCGCAGGGGGACGGCAATCAGCCCCAGCATTTT
CASSEAQGDGNQPQHF
>-|TRBV19|-|TRBJ1-3|18
TGTGCCAGTAGTATAGGCGCGGTCGGTAGAACGGGACAAAACACCATATATTTT
CASSIGAVGRTGQNTIYF
>-|TRBV11-2|-|TRBJ2-3|16
TGTGCCAGCAGCTTGCTTATTACGGTAAACACAGATACGCAGTATTTT
CASSLLITVNTDTQYF
>-|TRBV24-1|-|TRBJ1-4|15
TGTGCCACCAGTGACCCCAGCAGGGGATCCGAAAAACTGTTTTTT
CATSDPSRGSEKLFF
>-|TRBV15|once|TRBJ1-3|15
TGTGCCACCAGCAGAGGCGGAGGGAGCCTAAACACCATATATTTT
CATSRGGGSLNTIYF
>-|TRBV5-5|-|TRBJ2-5|14
TGTGCCAGCAGCTTGGTGGGGGGAGCAGAGACCCAGTACTTC
CASSLVGGAETQYF
>-|TRBV5-6|-|TRBJ1-5|12
TGTGCCAGCAGCTTGTATGGGCAGCCCCAGCATTTT
CASSLYGQPQHF
>-|TRBV7-2|once|TRBJ1-4|15
TGTGCCAGCAGCCCGAGGCCGATGACTAATGAAAAACTGTTTTTT
CASSPRPMTNEKLFF
>-|TRBV19|-|TRBJ1-3|14
TGTGCCAGTAGTATGGGCTACCCGGGAAACACCATATATTTT
CASSMGYPGNTIYF
>-|TRBV15|few|TRBJ1-5|16
TGTGCCACCAGCAGAGTGGACAGATCTTTCAATCAGCCCCAGCATTTT
CATSRVDRSFNQPQHF
>-|TRBV29-1|-|TRBJ1-2|12
TGCAGCGTTGGGGGTCAGAACTATGGCTACACCTTC
CSVGGQNYGYTF
>TRBD1|TRBV5-8|-|TRBJ2-7|14
TGTGCCAGCAGCTTAGGGACAGGTCTCTACGAGCAGTACTTC
CASSLGTGLYEQYF
>-|TRBV6-1|-|TRBJ1-2|14
TGTGCCAGCAGTGAAATCGGACAGAACTATGGCTACACCTTC
CASSEIGQNYGYTF
>TRBD1|TRBV28|-|TRBJ1-2|15
TGTGCCAGCAGGCTCCAGGACAGGGGGTACTATGGCTACACCTTC
CASRLQDRGYYGYTF
>-|TRBV19|-|TRBJ1-2|13
TGTGCCAGTAGTATAATCACCGGGGGTGGCTACACCTTC
CASSIITGGGYTF
>TRBD2|TRBV7-2|-|TRBJ2-1|16
TGTGCCAGCCTCATAGCGGGGCTCGCCGGGGGCAATGAGCAGTTCTTC
CASLIAGLAGGNEQFF
>-|TRBV7-2|-|TRBJ2-7|15
TGTGCCAGCAGCTCGTGGACCGGGACACTTTACGAGCAGTACTTC
CASSSWTGTLYEQYF
>-|TRBV5-4|-|TRBJ1-4|15
TGTGCCAGCAGCTTGGGGGGGGACCCTAATGAAAAACTGTTTTTT
CASSLGGDPNEKLFF
>-|TRBV30|-|TRBJ1-1|15
TGTGCCTGGCGCCCGGCCCCCAGGGTTAACACTGAAGCTTTCTTT
CAWRPAPRVNTEAFF
>TRBD2|TRBV4-1|-|TRBJ2-1|17
TGCGCCAGCAGCCATGCGGGAGGACTAGCGGGGGGGAATGAGCAGTTCTTC
CASSHAGGLAGGNEQFF
>TRBD2|TRBV24-1|-|TRBJ2-7|13
TGTGCCACCAGTGATCTGCGGGGGTACGAGCAGTACTTC
CATSDLRGYEQYF
>-|TRBV19|-|TRBJ1-4|13
TGTGCCAGTAGTGATGGACGTCTCGGAAGGGTGTTTTTT
CASSDGRLGRVFF
>-|TRBV19|-|TRBJ1-1|16
TGTGCCAGTAATCCCCGGCGGACCGGGACGAGGACTGAAGCTTTCTTT
CASNPRRTGTRTEAFF
>-|TRBV6-5|-|TRBJ1-3|15
TGTGCCAGCAGTGACTCCTTTGGGCCGGGAAACACCATATATTTT
CASSDSFGPGNTIYF
>-|TRBV27|once|TRBJ2-2|13
TGTGCCAGCAGTTATCTGAACACCGGGGAGCTGTTTTTT
CASSYLNTGELFF
>-|TRBV9|-|TRBJ2-1|12
TGTGCCAGCAGCCGGGGGGCGGGCGAGCAGTTCTTC
CASSRGAGEQFF